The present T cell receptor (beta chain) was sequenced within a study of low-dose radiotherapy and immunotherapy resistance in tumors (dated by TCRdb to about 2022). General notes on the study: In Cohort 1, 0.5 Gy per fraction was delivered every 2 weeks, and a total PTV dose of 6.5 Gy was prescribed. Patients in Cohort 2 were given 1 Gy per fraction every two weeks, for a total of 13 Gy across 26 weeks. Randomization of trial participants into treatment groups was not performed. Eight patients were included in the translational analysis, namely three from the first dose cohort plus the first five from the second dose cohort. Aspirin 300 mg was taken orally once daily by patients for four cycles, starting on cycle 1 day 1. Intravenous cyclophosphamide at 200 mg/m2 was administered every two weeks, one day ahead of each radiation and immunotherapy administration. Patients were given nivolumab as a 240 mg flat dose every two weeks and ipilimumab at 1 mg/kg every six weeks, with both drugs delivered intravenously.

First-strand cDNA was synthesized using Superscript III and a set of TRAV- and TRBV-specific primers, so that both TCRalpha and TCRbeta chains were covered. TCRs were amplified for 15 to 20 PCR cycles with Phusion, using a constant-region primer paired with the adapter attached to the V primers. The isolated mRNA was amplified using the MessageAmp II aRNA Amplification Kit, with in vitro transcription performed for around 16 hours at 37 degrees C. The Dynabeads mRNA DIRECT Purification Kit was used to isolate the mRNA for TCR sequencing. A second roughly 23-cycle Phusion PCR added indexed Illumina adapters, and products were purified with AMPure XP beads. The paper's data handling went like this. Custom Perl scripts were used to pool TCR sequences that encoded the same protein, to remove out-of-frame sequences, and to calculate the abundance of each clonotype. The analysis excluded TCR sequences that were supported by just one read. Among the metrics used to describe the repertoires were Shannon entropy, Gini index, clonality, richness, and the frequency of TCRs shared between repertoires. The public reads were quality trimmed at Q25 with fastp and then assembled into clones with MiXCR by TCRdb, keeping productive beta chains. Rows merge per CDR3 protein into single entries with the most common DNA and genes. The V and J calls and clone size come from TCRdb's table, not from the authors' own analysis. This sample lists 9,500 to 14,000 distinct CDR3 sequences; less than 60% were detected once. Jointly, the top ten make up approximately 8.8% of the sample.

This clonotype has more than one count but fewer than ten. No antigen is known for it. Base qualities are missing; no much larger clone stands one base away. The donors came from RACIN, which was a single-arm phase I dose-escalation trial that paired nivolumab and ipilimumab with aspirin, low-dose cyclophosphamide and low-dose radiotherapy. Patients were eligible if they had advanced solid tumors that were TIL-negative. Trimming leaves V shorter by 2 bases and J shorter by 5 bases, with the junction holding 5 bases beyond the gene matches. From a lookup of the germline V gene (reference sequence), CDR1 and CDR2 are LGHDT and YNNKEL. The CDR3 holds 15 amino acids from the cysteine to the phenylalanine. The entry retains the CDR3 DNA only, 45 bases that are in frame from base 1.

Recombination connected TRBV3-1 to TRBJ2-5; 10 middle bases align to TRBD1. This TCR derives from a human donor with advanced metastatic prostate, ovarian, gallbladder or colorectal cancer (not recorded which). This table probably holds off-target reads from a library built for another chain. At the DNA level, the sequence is TGTGCCAGCAGCCAACCCGGGACAGGGGACGAGACCCAGTACTTC. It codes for CASSQPGTGDETQYF.